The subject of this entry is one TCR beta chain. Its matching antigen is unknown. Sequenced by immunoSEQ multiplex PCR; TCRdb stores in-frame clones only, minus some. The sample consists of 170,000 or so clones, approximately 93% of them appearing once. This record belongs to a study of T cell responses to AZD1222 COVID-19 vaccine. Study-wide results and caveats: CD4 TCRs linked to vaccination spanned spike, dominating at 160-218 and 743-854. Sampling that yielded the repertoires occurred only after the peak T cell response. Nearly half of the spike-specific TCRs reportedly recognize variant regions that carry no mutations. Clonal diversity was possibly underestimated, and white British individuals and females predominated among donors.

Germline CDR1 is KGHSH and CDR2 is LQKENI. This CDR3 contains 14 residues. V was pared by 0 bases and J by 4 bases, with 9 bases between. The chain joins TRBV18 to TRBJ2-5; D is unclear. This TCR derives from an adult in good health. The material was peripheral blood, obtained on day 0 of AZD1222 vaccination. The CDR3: CASSPPGPGETQYF. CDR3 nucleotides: TGTGCCAGCTCACCACCGGGTCCAGGAGAGACCCAGTACTTC. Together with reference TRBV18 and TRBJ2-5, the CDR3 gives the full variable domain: NAGVMQNPRHLVRRRGQEARLRCSPMKGHSHVYWYRQLPEEGLKFMVYLQKENIIDESGMPKERFSAEFPKEGPSILRIQQVVRGDSAAYFCASSPPGPGETQYFGPGTRLLVL.